This T cell receptor beta chain was found in a study of T cells in Graves' hyperthyroidism and ophthalmopathy. Across the study: Peripheral blood collection took place at initial diagnosis, before any treatment.

Orbital computed tomography, thyroid ultrasound, serum thyroxine and TRAb, and clinical symptoms together informed the diagnoses. RNA transcripts provided the source from which TCR beta CDR3 regions were amplified. HTBI primers were used for first-round RT-PCR of the TCR CDR3. TCRdb independently ran MiXCR on the multiplex PCR reads; one entry per CDR3 protein. This sample yields 350,000 or so distinct CDR3 sequences, of which approximately 22% are seen a single time; 50% belongs to the top ten. This clonotype was observed a handful of times. Its antigen is unidentified. General study findings and limits: In blood, most of the thyroid clonotypes expanded above 0.001 were also present. Ophthalmopathy got predicted by the model a median about 6.7 months before its onset.

The CDR3 is 15 residues long. After removal of 3 bases from V and 6 bases from J, the junction contained 5 bases not matched to a gene. From germline, CDR1 is MDHEN and CDR2 SYDVKM. This clonotype was sampled from a woman aged 45 to 65 with Graves' hyperthyroidism. The J gene is TRBJ2-3, the V gene TRBV28; 11 nucleotides align to TRBD1. The sequencing input was blood. CDR3 sequence reads: CASSLGDRGKDTQYF. CDR3 bases: TGTGCCAGCAGTTTGGGGGACAGGGGGAAGGATACGCAGTATTTT.